One sample yielded the 32 T cell receptor beta chains listed below, sequenced in a study of blood T cell repertoires in COVID-19. This table comes from immunoSEQ multiplex PCR, and its TCRdb copy is limited to in-frame clones, with some not included. The sample holds 200,000 to 250,000 clones; roughly four fifths are singletons and the top ten take around 9.2%. Sequenced input: PBMCs or T cells enriched from blood (not recorded which). The receptors were gathered from a middle-aged man who had recovered from COVID-19.

CDR3 region: CASSARLAGEAIRNQETQYF. The CDR3 DNA is TGTGCCAGCAGTGCCCGACTAGCGGGGGAAGCAATCCGTAACCAAGAGACCCAGTACTTC. The rearrangement joins TRBV2 to TRBJ2-5, with 12 bases aligning to TRBD2. Looked up from germline, CDR1 is SNHLY and CDR2 is FYNNEI. The CDR3 length is 20 residues. V shed 4 bases and J 0 bases; nucleotides not matched to a gene: 15.

This chain connects TRBV19 to TRBJ1-6; D uncertain. V lost 4 bases and J lost 8, with 12 bases in between. The CDR3 extends over 14 amino acids. CDR1 is LNHDA, CDR2 SQIVND, per germline (reference sequence). CDR3 sequence (DNA): TGTGCCAGTAGTAGTCTTGGGGAGTATTCACCCCTCCACTTT. This sequence encodes CASSSLGEYSPLHF.

V is TRBV6-5 and J is TRBJ2-7, with D tentatively TRBD2 (6 bases). Germline CDR1 and CDR2: MNHEY and SVGAGI. Trimming cost V 6 bases and J 0 bases, with 15 bases left between them. CDR3 size: 15 residues. CDR3 DNA: TGTGCCAGCAGGGTACCTAGCGCGAGCTCCTACGAGCAGTACTTC. This gives the protein CASRVPSASSYEQYF.

This chain joins TRBV5-5 and TRBJ1-1, with D unclear. The germline gives CDR1 SGHKS, CDR2 YYEKEE (reference sequence). The CDR3 runs to 13 residues. Deletions cut 1 base from V and 4 bases from J, with 8 bases between. CDR3 nucleotide sequence: TGTGCCAGCAGCTTGTATGGGCGCACTGAAGCTTTCTTT. It yields the protein CASSLYGRTEAFF. The entire variable domain, with the rest obtained from reference TRBV5-5 and TRBJ1-1, is as follows: DAGVTQSPTHLIKTRGQQVTLRCSPISGHKSVSWYQQVLGQGPQFIFQYYEKEERGRGNFPDRFSARQFPNYSSELNVNALLLGDSALYLCASSLYGRTEAFFGQGTRLTVV.

The V gene is TRBV29-1, the J gene TRBJ1-1; TRBD1 matches 7 bases. CDR1 SQVTM and CDR2 ANQGSEA come from the germline V gene. The V gene end was trimmed by 6 bases and the J gene end by 3 bases; junction bases not matched to a gene: 7. The CDR3 loop spans 13 amino acids. As DNA, the CDR3 is TGCAGCGTGAGACAGGGAAGGGACACTGAAGCTTTCTTT. Translating it yields CSVRQGRDTEAFF.

The genes are TRBV5-1 and TRBJ2-1; 12 positions match TRBD2. The CDR3 sequence is 14 residues long. V gave up 4 bases and J gave up 6 bases; unmatched junction bases: 2. The germline V gene encodes CDR1 SGHRS and CDR2 YFSETQ. Written as DNA, the CDR3 is TGCGCCAGCAGCACTAGCGGGGGGTCCAATGAGCAGTTCTTC. It encodes CASSTSGGSNEQFF. Supplemented by reference TRBV5-1 and TRBJ2-1, the full variable domain reads KAGVTQTPRYLIKTRGQQVTLSCSPISGHRSVSWYQQTPGQGLQFLFEYFSETQRNKGNFPGRFSGRQFSNSRSEMNVSTLELGDSALYLCASSTSGGSNEQFFGPGTRLTVL.

The chain is built from TRBV9 and TRBJ2-7; D is unclear. CDR1 is SGDLS and CDR2 is YYNGEE in the germline V gene. CDR3 length equals 14 residues. V was trimmed by 0 bases and J by 5 bases, leaving 12 bases between them. CDR3 sequence (DNA): TGTGCCAGCAGCGTAGGCCACGGGTGGGACGAGCAGTACTTC. This encodes CASSVGHGWDEQYF.

V gene TRBV9 combines with J gene TRBJ1-1, with D uncertain. The CDR3 extends over 14 amino acids. The V end lost 0 bases, the J end lost 0 bases, and 6 bases lay between the germline ends. The germline V gene encodes CDR1 SGDLS and CDR2 YYNGEE. The CDR3 sequence is CASSVVEVNTEAFF. Here the CDR3 DNA reads TGTGCCAGCAGCGTAGTGGAGGTGAACACTGAAGCTTTCTTT.

This chain links TRBV28 with TRBJ2-2; 7 bases map to TRBD2. V lost 10 bases, J lost 1 base, and 3 bases stayed unmatched. Germline CDR1 reads MDHEN; CDR2 reads SYDVKM. The CDR3 sequence is 13 residues long. CDR3: CATLAGNTGELFF. CDR3 nucleotides: TGTGCCACGTTAGCGGGGAACACCGGGGAGCTGTTTTTT. Based on the CDR3 plus reference TRBV28 and TRBJ2-2, the full variable domain is DVKVTQSSRYLVKRTGEKVFLECVQDMDHENMFWYRQDPGLGLRLIYFSYDVKMKEKGDIPEGYSVSREKKERFSLILESASTNQTSMYLCATLAGNTGELFFGEGSRLTVL.

As regards this clone: A read error may account for a junction end that differs from germline. The rearrangement uses TRBV4-2 and TRBJ2-1; 8 bases agree with TRBD2. The CDR3 is made up of 20 amino acids. Germline lookup yields CDR1 LGHNA and CDR2 YNFKEQ. The CDR3 here is CVSSQDFVVRGRPSYDEQFF. CDR3 coding DNA: TGTGTCAGCAGCCAAGATTTCGTGGTGCGCGGGAGGCCTTCTTACGATGAGCAGTTCTTC.

The chain has TRBV10-1 and TRBJ1-4; no clear D. Germline V gene lookup returns CDR1 WNHNN and CDR2 SYGVQD (reference sequence). The CDR3 has 12 amino acids. V gave up 8 bases and J gave up 8 bases, with 12 bases separating them. CDR3 sequence reads: CASRRSREKLFF. Written as DNA, the CDR3 is TGCGCCAGCCGTAGGTCTAGGGAAAAACTGTTTTTT.

V and J are TRBV12-3 or TRBV12-4 and TRBJ2-7; a weak D match, TRBD2 (5 bases). The CDR3 runs 13 residues. The germline V and J ends were trimmed by 3 bases and 7 bases, with 13 bases remaining between them. CDR3: CASSFSVRREQYF. DNA for the CDR3: TGTGCCAGCAGTTTTTCGGTGAGGAGGGAGCAGTACTTC.

The J gene is TRBJ1-2, the V gene TRBV7-9; D possibly corresponds to TRBD1 (6 bases). Trimming stripped 2 bases from V and 7 bases from J, with 14 bases between. The CDR3 is 14 residues long. Germline assignment: CDR1 SEHNR and CDR2 FQNEAQ (reference sequence). The CDR3 nucleotides read TGTGCCAGCAGCTTAAGCTACAGGGAGGGTGGCTACACCTTC. Translating it yields CASSLSYREGGYTF.

The rearrangement links TRBV11-3 to TRBJ2-1; 8 bases are a match to TRBD1. The CDR3 has 16 residues. The junction had 9 bases not matched to a gene; V was cut back by 1 base and J by 7 bases. Looked up from germline, CDR1 is SGHNT and CDR2 is YENEEA. For the CDR3, the DNA is TGTGCCAGCAGCTTAGGAAGCAGGGGGCCAGTGAATGAGCAGTTCTTC. This gives the protein CASSLGSRGPVNEQFF.

V gene TRBV24-1 combines with J gene TRBJ1-3; D unclear. The V gene lost 4 bases and the J gene lost 5 bases, with 17 bases spanning the gap. CDR3 length equals 16 residues. Germline CDR1 is KGHDR and CDR2 is SFDVKD. This chain's CDR3 is CATSDSREGSRNTIYF. The CDR3 nucleotides are TGTGCCACCAGTGACTCCCGGGAAGGTAGCAGAAACACCATATATTTT.

V gene TRBV5-1 combines with J gene TRBJ2-1; 11 bases match TRBD1. The CDR3 extends over 14 amino acids. Germline V gives CDR1 SGHRS, CDR2 YFSETQ. V lost 4 bases, J lost 6 bases, and 3 bases stayed unmatched. CDR3 in DNA: TGCGCCAGCAGCGAAGGGACAGGGGGCAATGAGCAGTTCTTC. Translating gives CASSEGTGGNEQFF. Full variable domain (missing parts from reference TRBV5-1 and TRBJ2-1): KAGVTQTPRYLIKTRGQQVTLSCSPISGHRSVSWYQQTPGQGLQFLFEYFSETQRNKGNFPGRFSGRQFSNSRSEMNVSTLELGDSALYLCASSEGTGGNEQFFGPGTRLTVL.

The chain couples TRBV5-1 to TRBJ2-3, with TRBD2 matching over 8 bases. V shed 5 bases and J 6 bases; nucleotides not matched to a gene: 11. The CDR3 is made up of 15 amino acids. Per germline, CDR1 SGHRS and CDR2 YFSETQ. CDR3 loop: CASSPRGGLPDTQYF. CDR3 DNA sequence: TGCGCCAGCAGTCCCCGGGGGGGCCTCCCCGATACGCAGTATTTT.

V gene TRBV28 combines with J gene TRBJ1-4, with TRBD1 as a possible D gene (6 bases). Trimming left V 5 bases short and J 7 bases short, with 17 bases between. Germline CDR1 MDHEN, CDR2 SYDVKM. The CDR3 has 15 residues. The chain's CDR3 is CASSLLGGGGEKLFF. CDR3 in DNA: TGTGCCAGCAGTCTCCTGGGAGGGGGTGGTGAAAAACTGTTTTTT. Supplemented by reference TRBV28 and TRBJ1-4, the full variable domain reads DVKVTQSSRYLVKRTGEKVFLECVQDMDHENMFWYRQDPGLGLRLIYFSYDVKMKEKGDIPEGYSVSREKKERFSLILESASTNQTSMYLCASSLLGGGGEKLFFGSGTQLSVL.

The rearrangement joins TRBV7-6 to TRBJ2-1, with D perhaps TRBD2 (7 bases). Trimming cost V 5 bases and J 8 bases, with 19 bases left between them. The germline V gene encodes CDR1 SGHVS and CDR2 FNYEAQ. The CDR3 is 15 residues long. CDR3 sequence: CASSHAGARGDEQFF. In DNA form, the CDR3 reads TGTGCCAGCAGCCATGCGGGGGCGCGAGGAGATGAGCAGTTCTTC.

This chain uses TRBV7-8 with TRBJ1-3, with a possible D match to TRBD1 (6 bases). Trimming left V 5 bases short and J 1 base short, with 30 bases between. The V gene's germline CDR1 is SGHVS and CDR2 FQNEAQ. This CDR3 region has 21 residues. This CDR3 is CASSAFLRPGHSLKSGNTIYF. The CDR3 nucleotides are TGTGCCAGCAGCGCATTTCTCAGACCGGGACACTCACTAAAATCTGGAAACACCATATATTTT.

This clone was detected a few times. The rearrangement links TRBV6-5 to TRBJ2-7; no clear D. With 8 bases removed from V and 0 bases from J, the gap between germline ends came to 8 bases. Germline CDR1 is MNHEY and CDR2 is SVGAGI. The CDR3 contains 12 residues. The CDR3 is CASSESSYEQYF. In DNA, the CDR3 is TGTGCCAGCTCTGAGAGCTCCTACGAGCAGTACTTC.

This sequence joins TRBV5-8 and TRBJ1-5, with 10 positions matching TRBD1. The CDR3 is 16 residues long. The germline V gene encodes CDR1 SGHTS and CDR2 YDEGEE. V shed 3 bases and J 6 bases; nucleotides not matched to a gene: 9. The CDR3 DNA reads as TGTGCCAGCAGCTCTCGGGACAGGACAGGGGGTCAGCCCCAGCATTTT. Amino acid sequence: CASSSRDRTGGQPQHF.

The chain is built from TRBV9 and TRBJ1-2; unclear D gene. The CDR3 extends over 14 amino acids. CDR1 and CDR2 from the germline V gene are SGDLS and YYNGEE. V shed 0 bases and J shed 6 bases, with 12 bases lying between them. The CDR3 sequence is CASSVEAGQDGYTF. As DNA, the CDR3 is TGTGCCAGCAGCGTAGAGGCAGGTCAGGATGGCTACACCTTC. Supplemented by reference TRBV9 and TRBJ1-2, the full variable domain reads DSGVTQTPKHLITATGQRVTLRCSPRSGDLSVYWYQQSLDQGLQFLIQYYNGEERAKGNILERFSAQQFPDLHSELNLSSLELGDSALYFCASSVEAGQDGYTFGSGTRLTVV.

J is TRBJ1-2 and V is TRBV7-8, with a tentative D call TRBD1 (6 bases). V dropped 3 bases and J dropped 0 bases, with 14 bases sitting between them. Germline CDR1 reads SGHVS; CDR2 reads FQNEAQ. This CDR3 spans 16 amino acids. The CDR3 coding sequence is TGTGCCAGCAGCTTCTCCAGGGGTTTGGCTAACTATGGCTACACCTTC. It codes for CASSFSRGLANYGYTF.

V and J are TRBV19 and TRBJ1-2; TRBD1 is a possible D gene (5 bases). V lost 5 bases to trimming and J lost 8 bases, with 9 bases between them. The germline V gene has CDR1 LNHDA and CDR2 SQIVND (reference sequence). The CDR3 length is 11 residues. The CDR3 protein is CASSSRGGYTF. The CDR3 nucleotides read TGTGCCAGTAGTTCTAGGGGCGGCTACACCTTC.

CDR3 amino acids: CASSRMRGEAFF. The CDR3, as DNA: TGTGCCAGCAGCCGAATGAGAGGAGAAGCTTTCTTT. This chain links TRBV3-1 (or the pseudogene TRBV3-2) with TRBJ1-1; D ambiguous. The CDR3 is made up of 12 amino acids. Germline CDR1 and CDR2: LGHDT and YNNKEL (reference sequence). Trimming removed 4 bases from V and 8 bases from J, with 11 bases in between.

This rearrangement joins TRBV5-6 to TRBJ1-1; D is possibly TRBD1 (5 bases). Trimming took 1 base from V and 7 from J, leaving 17 bases between them. Germline CDR1 is SGHDT and CDR2 is YYEEEE. This CDR3 is 15 amino acids long. CDR3 loop: CASSLWWVGPGEAFF. In DNA, the CDR3 is TGTGCCAGCAGCTTGTGGTGGGTGGGGCCGGGTGAAGCTTTCTTT.

The chain recombines TRBV30 with TRBJ1-2, with TRBD1 as a possible D gene (6 bases). The V end was cut by 3 bases, the J end by 8 bases, with 16 bases between. Germline CDR1 and CDR2: GTSNPN and SVGIG (reference sequence). CDR3 length: 13 residues. CDR3 in amino acids: CAWSLRTEAGYTF. As DNA, the CDR3 is TGTGCCTGGAGCCTCCGGACAGAAGCCGGCTACACCTTC.

The chain carries TRBV29-1 and TRBJ1-3; possible D gene TRBD1, 5 bases. V lost 3 bases and J 4 bases, leaving 10 bases between the germline ends. Germline V CDR1 and CDR2: SQVTM, ANQGSEA. The CDR3 is made up of 13 amino acids. CDR3 in DNA: TGCAGCGTTGATTCAGGGATGGGAAACACCATATATTTT. Its protein is CSVDSGMGNTIYF.

This rearrangement joins TRBV7-8 to TRBJ2-7; TRBD2 is a possible D gene (6 bases). CDR1 and CDR2 from the germline V gene are SGHVS and FQNEAQ. This CDR3 is 15 amino acids long. V gave up 5 bases and J gave up 2 bases, with 16 bases separating them. The CDR3 sequence is CASSPRRVTAYEQYF. Written as DNA, the CDR3 is TGTGCCAGCAGCCCCCGGAGGGTGACTGCCTACGAGCAGTACTTC. The whole variable domain, remainder taken from reference TRBV7-8 and TRBJ2-7, is GAGVSQSPRYKVAKRGQDVALRCDPISGHVSLFWYQQALGQGPEFLTYFQNEAQLDKSGLPSDRFFAERPEGSVSTLKIQRTQQEDSAVYLCASSPRRVTAYEQYFGPGTRLTVT.

The sample holds a few counts of this clone. J is TRBJ1-2 and V is TRBV2; no reliable D call. Trimming shortened V by 3 bases and J by 3 bases, and 8 bases separated the two germline ends. The CDR3 is 13 residues long. Germline V lookup: CDR1 SNHLY, CDR2 FYNNEI. The CDR3 DNA reads TGTGCCAGCAGTGAGCAGGTTGACTATGGCTACACCTTC. Amino acids: CASSEQVDYGYTF.

The chain uses TRBV29-1 and TRBJ1-1; TRBD1 might be the D (6 bases). Germline-derived CDR1 and CDR2 are SQVTM and ANQGSEA. Trimming shortened V by 7 bases and J by 4 bases, and 16 bases separated the two germline ends. CDR3 length equals 13 residues. The DNA for the CDR3 is TGCAGCGCCCGACGGACAGACGGCACTGAAGCTTTCTTT. It specifies CSARRTDGTEAFF.